One and the same sample provided the 27 T cell receptor beta chains below, sequenced in a study of T cell changes during pregnancy in multiple sclerosis (dated by TCRdb to about 2019). Library preparation used the immunoSEQ multiplex PCR assay. TCRdb's version of the immuneACCESS table is confined to in-frame rearrangements and falls short of the full clone set. An unresolved V gene accounts for under half of the shortfall where checked; the remainder is of unknown origin. Across this sample there are tens of thousands of clones, with over 85% seen only once. The ten largest clones add up to 3.7% of the sample. This specimen consisted of peripheral blood, obtained after pregnancy. These receptors all come from a female donor in good health, enrolled as a control in a pregnancy study.

V and J are TRBV6-1 and TRBJ2-7; the match to TRBD1 covers 9 bases. CDR3 length equals 14 residues. Germline CDR1 reads MNHNS; CDR2 reads SASEGT. With 7 bases clipped from V and 4 bases from J, the junction kept 8 bases outside the gene matches. The CDR3 spells CASTQRGTGYEQYF. The CDR3 DNA reads TGTGCCAGCACCCAAAGGGGGACAGGGTACGAGCAGTACTTC.

The rearrangement uses TRBV2 and TRBJ1-1; possible D gene TRBD1, 6 bases. The length of the CDR3 is 11 residues. Trimming took off 10 bases at V and 7 bases at J, with 13 bases between the two ends. Germline V gives CDR1 SNHLY, CDR2 FYNNEI. The CDR3 loop is CATQRTDEAFF. As DNA, the CDR3 is TGTGCCACTCAGCGGACAGATGAAGCTTTCTTT.

This chain joins TRBV6-1 and TRBJ1-2, with D perhaps matching TRBD1 (5 bases). Trimming removed 1 base at V and 5 bases at J, with 14 bases between. This CDR3 is 15 amino acids long. The germline CDR1 and CDR2 sequences are MNHNS and SASEGT. The DNA for the CDR3 is TGTGCCAGCAGTGAAGAAGTAGGGCAGGGTTATGGCTACACCTTC. It translates to CASSEEVGQGYGYTF.

The chain links TRBV19 to TRBJ2-1; no firm D call. Germline loops: CDR1 LNHDA, CDR2 SQIVND (reference sequence). The V and J ends lost 4 bases and 1 base respectively, with 11 bases between them. The CDR3 contains 15 residues. Written as DNA, the CDR3 is TGTGCCAGTAGTAATCAGGCCCAGTCCTACAATGAGCAGTTCTTC. This translates into CASSNQAQSYNEQFF.

V usage is TRBV6-6 and J usage is TRBJ2-5; D is ambiguous. The CDR3 sequence is 13 residues long. CDR1 and CDR2 (germline): MNHNY, SVGAGI (reference sequence). V lost 3 bases to trimming and J lost 5 bases, with 10 bases between them. This CDR3 is CASSYIVSETQYF. DNA of the CDR3: TGTGCCAGCAGTTATATCGTGAGCGAGACCCAGTACTTC.

This sequence joins TRBV11-3 and TRBJ2-7, with D possibly matching TRBD1 (5 bases). Germline assignment: CDR1 SGHNT and CDR2 YENEEA. This CDR3 has 13 amino acids. Trimming cost V 3 bases and J 5 bases, with 11 bases left between them. Here the CDR3 DNA reads TGTGCCAGCAGCTTGCAGGGTGGCGACGAGCAGTACTTC. Translating it yields CASSLQGGDEQYF.

This chain links TRBV28 with TRBJ1-6; TRBD1 matches at 11 bases. Germline V lookup: CDR1 MDHEN, CDR2 SYDVKM. V shed 6 bases and J 9 bases; nucleotides not matched to a gene: 10. The CDR3 is made up of 16 amino acids. Here the CDR3 DNA reads TGTGCCAGCAGCAGGACAGGGGGCAGAGTAAGTTCACCCCTCCACTTT. Protein: CASSRTGGRVSSPLHF.

V and J are TRBV4-1 and TRBJ2-7, with D maybe TRBD1 (6 bases). This CDR3 has 17 residues. V was trimmed by 2 bases and J by 0 bases, leaving 17 bases between them. Germline CDR1 is MGHRA and CDR2 is YSYEKL. The CDR3 DNA reads TGCGCCAGCAGCCAACCCGGGACACAGGATAGCTCCTACGAGCAGTACTTC. Protein product: CASSQPGTQDSSYEQYF.

The V gene is TRBV18, the J gene TRBJ2-1; TRBD2 matches at 9 bases. Germline V gene lookup returns CDR1 KGHSH and CDR2 LQKENI. This CDR3 comprises 13 residues. The ends lost 1 base at V and 13 bases at J; junction bases unmatched: 5. The CDR3 DNA reads as TGTGCCAGCTCACCACTGGCTAGCGGGAATCAGTTCTTC. Residues: CASSPLASGNQFF.

The chain links TRBV6-1 to TRBJ1-6; 8 bases are shared with TRBD1. V shed 11 bases and J 8 bases; nucleotides not matched to a gene: 11. Per the germline V gene, CDR1 is MNHNS and CDR2 is SASEGT. The CDR3 is 14 residues long. The CDR3 here is CAAIRGPTDSPLHF. Here the CDR3 DNA reads TGTGCCGCAATCAGGGGGCCAACGGATTCACCCCTCCACTTT.

The chain links TRBV6-4 to TRBJ2-6, with no clear D. The CDR3 is made up of 16 amino acids. V was clipped by 8 bases and J by 1 base, with 15 bases between them. Germline-derived CDR1 and CDR2 are MRHNA and SNTAGT. This chain's CDR3 is CASGKTGASGANVLTF. The CDR3 nucleotides read TGTGCCAGCGGCAAGACCGGAGCGTCTGGGGCCAACGTCCTGACTTTC.

The chain couples TRBV28 to TRBJ2-1; possible D gene TRBD1, 6 bases. The CDR3 sequence is 16 residues long. CDR1 and CDR2 from the germline V gene are MDHEN and SYDVKM. V lost 5 bases, J lost 6 bases, and 20 bases lay in between. CDR3 in DNA: TGTGCCAGCAGTAGTACTGGGGGCAGGTTCTTCAATGAGCAGTTCTTC. It specifies CASSSTGGRFFNEQFF. Full variable domain (outside the CDR3, taken from reference TRBV28 and TRBJ2-1): DVKVTQSSRYLVKRTGEKVFLECVQDMDHENMFWYRQDPGLGLRLIYFSYDVKMKEKGDIPEGYSVSREKKERFSLILESASTNQTSMYLCASSSTGGRFFNEQFFGPGTRLTVL.

The chain has TRBV19 and TRBJ2-5; 12 nucleotides line up with TRBD2. The CDR3 length is 15 residues. Germline V gene lookup returns CDR1 LNHDA and CDR2 SQIVND (reference sequence). J gave up 5 bases and V 5 bases, and 6 bases lay outside the gene matches. CDR3 nucleotides: TGTGCCAGTAGTCCCCGACTAGCGGGGGCGGAGACCCAGTACTTC. Its protein product is CASSPRLAGAETQYF.

This chain links TRBV5-1 with TRBJ2-7; the D gene is possibly TRBD2 (6 bases). With 0 bases removed from V and 12 bases from J, the gap between germline ends came to 16 bases. The V gene's germline CDR1 is SGHRS and CDR2 YFSETQ. This CDR3 is 13 amino acids long. The CDR3 reads CASSLAGQREAYF. CDR3 sequence (DNA): TGCGCCAGCAGCTTGGCCGGGCAGAGGGAGGCGTACTTC.

The V and J genes are TRBV5-6 and TRBJ1-5, with TRBD1 identical over 9 bases. V was clipped by 3 bases and J by 1 base; unmatched bases: 8. From germline, CDR1 is SGHDT and CDR2 YYEEEE. The CDR3 has 17 residues. In nucleotides, the CDR3 is TGTGCCAGCAGCTCAACCGGACAGGGGATGAGCAATCAGCCCCAGCATTTT. It specifies CASSSTGQGMSNQPQHF.

J is TRBJ1-6 and V is TRBV5-1, with a weak D call TRBD1 (5 bases). The CDR3 is made up of 14 amino acids. Germline CDR1 is SGHRS and CDR2 is YFSETQ. Trimming removed 0 bases from V and 7 bases from J, with 8 bases in between. DNA of the CDR3: TGCGCCAGCAGCTTGGGGGGGGTGAATTCACCCCTCCACTTT. Translating it yields CASSLGGVNSPLHF.

The chain is built from TRBV29-1 and TRBJ2-7, with TRBD1 identical over 7 bases. The CDR3 totals 18 residues. CDR1 is SQVTM, CDR2 ANQGSEA, per germline. V lost 5 bases and J lost 0; bases outside the gene matches: 19. DNA of the CDR3: TGCAGCGTTACAGGCATCGGCTCCGGGACAGCCAACTCCTACGAGCAGTACTTC. Its translation: CSVTGIGSGTANSYEQYF.

V usage is TRBV19 and J usage is TRBJ2-1; TRBD1 aligns across 11 bases. There are 17 residues in the CDR3. CDR1 is LNHDA and CDR2 is SQIVND in the germline V gene (reference sequence). V was pared by 7 bases and J by 11 bases, with 19 bases of the junction left unmatched. The CDR3 here is CASTPNIGTGGNDKQFF. For the CDR3, the DNA is TGTGCCAGTACACCAAACATCGGGACAGGGGGGAATGATAAGCAGTTCTTC. Filled out from reference TRBV19 and TRBJ2-1, the complete variable domain reads DGGITQSPKYLFRKEGQNVTLSCEQNLNHDAMYWYRQDPGQGLRLIYYSQIVNDFQKGDIAEGYSVSREKKESFPLTVTSAQKNPTAFYLCASTPNIGTGGNDKQFFGPGTRLTVL.

This chain links TRBV10-3 with TRBJ1-1, with D maybe TRBD1 (5 bases). This CDR3 is built from 15 residues. The germline V gene encodes CDR1 ENHRY and CDR2 SYGVKD. V lost 3 bases and J 4 bases, leaving 15 bases between the germline ends. The CDR3 here is CAISDDLGGGTEAFF. The CDR3 DNA is TGTGCCATCAGTGATGATTTGGGGGGGGGCACTGAAGCTTTCTTT.

This chain links TRBV7-8 with TRBJ2-5; D might be TRBD1 (5 bases). Germline V lookup: CDR1 SGHVS, CDR2 FQNEAQ. The CDR3 extends over 13 amino acids. The V end lost 5 bases, the J end lost 1 base, and 8 bases lay between the germline ends. The CDR3 coding sequence is TGTGCCAGCAGCACGACAGCCCAAGAGACCCAGTACTTC. It translates to CASSTTAQETQYF.

The chain couples TRBV19 to TRBJ2-5, with D unclear. The CDR3 length is 13 residues. Trimming took 6 bases from V and 1 from J, leaving 9 bases between them. Germline assignment: CDR1 LNHDA and CDR2 SQIVND (reference sequence). The CDR3 region has the DNA TGTGCCAGTAGGGCACAATCCCAAGAGACCCAGTACTTC. It translates to CASRAQSQETQYF.

The rearrangement uses TRBV15 and TRBJ1-5, with TRBD1 matching over 10 bases. The length of the CDR3 is 13 residues. The V gene end was trimmed by 5 bases and the J gene end by 7 bases; junction bases not matched to a gene: 2. Germline CDR1 is LNHNV and CDR2 is YYDKDF (reference sequence). The CDR3 sequence is CATSGQGGQPQHF. For the CDR3, the DNA is TGTGCCACCAGCGGACAGGGGGGGCAGCCCCAGCATTTT.

The chain recombines TRBV27 with TRBJ1-6; TRBD1 matches 8 bases. In germline, CDR1 is MNHEY, CDR2 SMNVEV (reference sequence). This CDR3 has 17 amino acids. Unmatched junction bases numbered 8, after V lost 0 bases and J lost 7 bases. Written as DNA, the CDR3 is TGTGCCAGCAGTTTATCGTCAAGGACAGGGAGGAATTCACCCCTCCACTTT. The encoded protein is CASSLSSRTGRNSPLHF.

V usage is TRBV6-6 and J usage is TRBJ2-2, with 8 nucleotides matching TRBD2. The CDR3 totals 15 residues. Per the germline V gene, CDR1 is MNHNY and CDR2 is SVGAGI (reference sequence). J lost 4 bases, V lost 10 bases, and 11 bases had no gene match. In DNA form, the CDR3 reads TGTGCCACAAGCGCGGGACTAGGTGGCACCGGGGAGCTGTTTTTT. Translating gives CATSAGLGGTGELFF.

The rearrangement links TRBV9 to TRBJ2-3; 12 bases agree with TRBD1. CDR1 SGDLS and CDR2 YYNGEE come from the germline V gene. CDR3 length: 16 amino acids. V trimming: 0 bases; J trimming: 5 bases; junction bases outside the gene matches: 4. The CDR3 loop reads CASSVVGTGGLDTQYF. The CDR3 DNA follows: TGTGCCAGCAGCGTAGTTGGGACAGGGGGCTTAGATACGCAGTATTTT.

The J gene is TRBJ1-3, the V gene TRBV5-1, with TRBD1 identical over 8 bases. The length of the CDR3 is 15 residues. V lost 0 bases to trimming and J lost 5 bases; unmatched junction nucleotides: 4. Germline V gene lookup returns CDR1 SGHRS and CDR2 YFSETQ. The CDR3 DNA sequence: TGCGCCAGCAGCTTGGGGACAGGGCAAAGAAACACCATATATTTT. Protein sequence: CASSLGTGQRNTIYF.

This chain links TRBV29-1 with TRBJ2-2; the D gene is possibly TRBD1 (6 bases). Germline V gene sequence: CDR1 SQVTM, CDR2 ANQGSEA. Trimming took 1 base from V and 3 from J, leaving 9 bases between them. This CDR3 has 14 residues. CDR3 sequence: CSVEGRTDTGELFF. CDR3 coding DNA: TGCAGCGTTGAAGGTCGGACAGACACCGGGGAGCTGTTTTTT.